These 11 T cell receptor beta chains were sequenced from one sample in a study of blood T cell repertoires in COVID-19. Sequencing used immunoSEQ multiplex PCR; TCRdb keeps in-frame clones, though not all of them. Of 60,000 to 85,000 clones in the sample, roughly four fifths were seen once. Material: peripheral blood. These receptors originate from a man aged 80 or over with acute or convalescent COVID-19.

This clone was seen a single time. The CDR3 bases are TGTGCCAGCAGACAGGACAGGGCTAATTCACCCCTCCACTTT. Translating gives CASRQDRANSPLHF. This sequence joins TRBV6-5 and TRBJ1-6, with 8 bases that match TRBD1. CDR3 size: 14 residues. CDR1 and CDR2 (germline): MNHEY, SVGAGI. The V and J ends lost 6 bases and 6 bases, in that order; junction bases with no gene match: 4.

The genes are TRBV5-1 and TRBJ1-3; D unclear. CDR3 length equals 16 residues. The germline V gene has CDR1 SGHRS and CDR2 YFSETQ. V was pared by 0 bases and J by 2 bases, with 12 bases between. As DNA, the CDR3 is TGCGCCAGCAGCTTGGCCGGTGTGGCGGCTGGAAACACCATATATTTT. Encoded protein: CASSLAGVAAGNTIYF.

The chain is built from TRBV7-9 and TRBJ2-3; no definite D call. Looked up from germline, CDR1 is SEHNR and CDR2 is FQNEAQ (reference sequence). V lost 5 bases and J lost 6, with 12 bases in between. CDR3 size: 13 residues. This chain's CDR3 is CASSPPGWDTQYF. The CDR3 DNA sequence: TGTGCCAGCAGCCCACCGGGTTGGGATACGCAGTATTTT.

This chain links TRBV7-2 with TRBJ1-1; 7 nucleotides line up with TRBD1. With V trimmed by 5 bases and J by 7 bases, 13 bases remained unmatched. This CDR3 region has 15 residues. Per the germline V gene, CDR1 is SGHTA and CDR2 is FQGNSA. The CDR3, as DNA: TGTGCCAGCAGCCCGCGATCGACCGGGACAGATGAAGCTTTCTTT. It specifies CASSPRSTGTDEAFF. The whole variable domain, remainder taken from reference TRBV7-2 and TRBJ1-1, is GAGVSQSPSNKVTEKGKDVELRCDPISGHTALYWYRQSLGQGLEFLIYFQGNSAPDKSGLPSDRFSAERTGGSVSTLTIQRTQQEDSAVYLCASSPRSTGTDEAFFGQGTRLTVV.

The CDR3 loop reads CAIRDRESNQPQHF. DNA for the CDR3: TGTGCCATCCGGGACAGGGAAAGCAATCAGCCCCAGCATTTT. This sequence joins TRBV10-3 and TRBJ1-5; 9 bases map to TRBD1. This CDR3 contains 14 residues. V lost 8 bases to trimming and J lost 1 base; unmatched junction nucleotides: 3. Germline-derived CDR1 and CDR2 are ENHRY and SYGVKD.

This chain links TRBV5-5 with TRBJ2-7; the D gene is possibly TRBD1 (6 bases). V lost 4 bases to trimming and J lost 0 bases, with 17 bases between them. Germline V lookup: CDR1 SGHKS, CDR2 YYEKEE (reference sequence). The CDR3 has 16 residues. The CDR3 spells CASSTTSETGSYEQYF. CDR3 nucleotides: TGTGCCAGCAGCACCACTTCTGAGACAGGCTCCTACGAGCAGTACTTC.

The chain combines TRBV20-1 with TRBJ2-4; tentatively, D is TRBD2 (6 bases). V was shortened by 3 bases and J by 4 bases, with 16 bases between the two germline ends. CDR1 is DFQATT, CDR2 SNEGSKA, per germline (reference sequence). CDR3 size: 15 residues. This CDR3 is CSASTAGDAKNIQYF. The DNA of the CDR3 is TGCAGTGCTAGTACAGCGGGCGACGCTAAAAACATTCAGTACTTC.

This chain joins TRBV28 and TRBJ1-5, with D perhaps TRBD1 (6 bases). The ends were cut back, 6 bases at V and 6 bases at J, with 18 bases in the middle. The CDR3 length is 15 residues. Germline-derived CDR1 and CDR2 are MDHEN and SYDVKM. The CDR3 bases are TGTGCCAGCAGGAGCACTGGGGGCAGGGTTCAGCCCCAGCATTTT. Protein: CASRSTGGRVQPQHF.

The gene calls are TRBV10-3 and TRBJ2-1; D gene unclear. Trimming removed 0 bases at V and 7 bases at J, with 7 bases between. The CDR3 sequence is 13 residues long. Germline-derived CDR1 and CDR2 are ENHRY and SYGVKD. The CDR3 protein is CAISESPGNEQFF. Written as DNA, the CDR3 is TGTGCCATCAGTGAGTCGCCCGGGAATGAGCAGTTCTTC.

This clone was seen a handful of times. The chain uses TRBV24-1 and TRBJ1-3, with a weak D call TRBD1 (5 bases). CDR1 and CDR2 from the germline V gene are KGHDR and SFDVKD. V was shortened by 6 bases and J by 2 bases, with 7 bases between the two germline ends. The CDR3 totals 13 residues. The CDR3 reads CATSKGTGNTIYF. The CDR3 region has the DNA TGTGCCACCAGTAAGGGGACTGGAAACACCATATATTTT.

The chain links TRBV2 to TRBJ2-1; D is uncertain. CDR1 and CDR2 (germline): SNHLY, FYNNEI. V gave up 6 bases and J gave up 10 bases, with 7 bases separating them. The CDR3 has 10 amino acids. For the CDR3, the DNA is TGTGCCAGCAGAGCCGGGGAGCAGTTCTTC. Translation: CASRAGEQFF.